This T cell receptor beta chain comes out of a study of blood T cell repertoires in COVID-19. Study overall: T cells, B-cell-depleted T cells, or PBMCs provided the cDNA or gDNA that served as material.

Assay used: immunoSEQ multiplex PCR; TCRdb lists only in-frame clones, some missing. This table holds about 60,000 clones, about three quarters found once. The CDR3 extends over 17 amino acids. Germline CDR1 is KGHSH and CDR2 is LQKENI. V shed 3 bases, J shed 4 bases, and the junction held 11 bases outside the gene matches. The clonotype comes from a woman older than 75 with acute or convalescent COVID-19. Material: peripheral blood. The chain joins TRBV18 to TRBJ2-1, with 8 nucleotides matching TRBD2. CDR3 loop: CASSPSLTGLGYNEQFF. As DNA, the CDR3 is TGTGCCAGCTCACCGTCTTTGACGGGACTAGGGTACAATGAGCAGTTCTTC.